The rows below give T cell receptor beta chains drawn from one sample of a study of T cell responses to AZD1222 COVID-19 vaccine. Clones were read by immunoSEQ multiplex PCR, and TCRdb kept only the in-frame ones, dropping some. The sample holds about 160,000 clones, about 88% seen once. The input for sequencing was peripheral blood, taken on day 0 of AZD1222 vaccination. The receptors here all came from an adult in good health. The CDR3 runs from the conserved cysteine through the conserved F or W. A D gene is named only where the DNA matches it firmly. Expanded clones are given a class, and other clones once, few, many or no size at all.

D gene,J gene,V gene,clone size,CDR3 protein,CDR3 DNA
TRBD2,TRBJ2-1,TRBV7-9,.,CASSFLLAGGRGNEQFF,TGTGCCAGCAGCTTCCTACTAGCGGGGGGAAGGGGGAATGAGCAGTTCTTC
.,TRBJ1-3,TRBV10-3,few,CAIGKGDGSGNTIYF,TGTGCCATCGGGAAGGGCGATGGGTCTGGAAACACCATATATTTT
.,TRBJ1-6,TRBV7-9,.,CASSLTAVNSPLHF,TGTGCCAGCAGCTTAACGGCAGTAAATTCACCCCTCCACTTT
.,TRBJ1-6,TRBV7-2,once,CASSLGPQGGRGSPLHF,TGTGCCAGCAGCTTAGGCCCCCAGGGAGGTAGGGGTTCACCCCTCCACTTT
TRBD1,TRBJ2-5,TRBV5-5,.,CASSSGARGWQETQYF,TGTGCCAGCAGCTCCGGGGCCAGGGGGTGGCAAGAGACCCAGTACTTC
TRBD1,TRBJ1-2,TRBV16,.,CASSQSPGGTGGYTF,TGTGCCAGCAGCCAATCCCCAGGGGGCACCGGCGGCTACACCTTC
.,TRBJ1-6,TRBV5-1,.,CASSLEPPSPLNSPLHF,TGCGCCAGCAGCTTGGAGCCTCCATCGCCCCTTAATTCACCCCTCCACTTT
.,TRBJ1-6,TRBV19,.,CASSPEAGANSPLHF,TGTGCCAGTAGCCCCGAGGCCGGGGCCAATTCACCCCTCCACTTT
.,TRBJ1-5,TRBV4-3,.,CASSLSRGFHQPQHF,TGCGCCAGCAGCCTCTCCAGGGGATTTCATCAGCCCCAGCATTTT
TRBD1,TRBJ2-2,TRBV18,.,CASSPTGTDYTGELFF,TGTGCCAGCTCACCCACTGGGACAGACTACACCGGGGAGCTGTTTTTT
.,TRBJ2-5,TRBV5-4,.,CASSTGTPEETQYF,TGTGCCAGCAGCACCGGGACACCCGAAGAGACCCAGTACTTC
.,TRBJ1-2,TRBV3-1/TRBV3-2,few,CASSPYDSENYGYTF,TGTGCCAGCAGCCCCTATGACAGCGAAAACTATGGCTACACCTTC
TRBD1,TRBJ1-1,TRBV28,.,CASRNQGAGNTEAFF,TGTGCCAGCAGGAACCAGGGGGCAGGGAACACTGAAGCTTTCTTT
.,TRBJ1-4,TRBV3-1/TRBV3-2,.,CASSQAGEDEKLFF,TGTGCCAGCAGCCAAGCAGGGGAGGATGAAAAACTGTTTTTT
.,TRBJ1-5,TRBV14,.,CASSPNTGQPQHF,TGTGCCAGCAGCCCTAATACAGGACAGCCCCAGCATTTT
.,TRBJ1-5,TRBV19,.,CASSMGQGQNQPQHF,TGTGCCAGTAGTATGGGGCAGGGTCAAAATCAGCCCCAGCATTTT
TRBD1,TRBJ1-1,TRBV6-4,.,CASSSSPGQGRAFF,TGTGCCAGCAGCTCCTCCCCGGGACAGGGAAGAGCTTTCTTT
TRBD1,TRBJ2-6,TRBV28,.,CASSFWGQGEANVLTF,TGTGCCAGCAGTTTTTGGGGACAGGGGGAGGCCAACGTCCTGACTTTC
TRBD1,TRBJ1-4,TRBV5-1,.,CASSFDRVGRREKLFF,TGCGCCAGCAGCTTCGACAGGGTCGGAAGAAGGGAAAAACTGTTTTTT
.,TRBJ1-3,TRBV28,.,CASSLGHLSGNTIYF,TGTGCCAGCAGTTTAGGGCACCTCTCTGGAAACACCATATATTTT
.,TRBJ2-1,TRBV11-3,.,CASSLDGPRNEQFF,TGTGCCAGCAGCTTAGATGGACCAAGAAATGAGCAGTTCTTC
TRBD1,TRBJ1-1,TRBV19,once,CASSALTGGNTEAFF,TGTGCCAGTAGTGCCTTGACAGGGGGGAACACTGAAGCTTTCTTT
.,TRBJ2-3,TRBV5-1,.,CASSFGRTDTQYF,TGCGCCAGCAGCTTCGGGAGAACAGATACGCAGTATTTT
.,TRBJ1-1,TRBV9,.,CASSARDTQNTEAFF,TGTGCCAGCAGCGCGCGGGACACCCAGAACACTGAAGCTTTCTTT
.,TRBJ2-7,TRBV7-9,.,CASSLGGRGVLYEQYF,TGTGCCAGCAGCTTAGGGGGTAGGGGAGTACTCTACGAGCAGTACTTC
TRBD2,TRBJ2-4,TRBV6-1,.,CASSEVPSGLGNIQYF,TGTGCCAGCAGTGAAGTACCTAGCGGCCTCGGGAACATTCAGTACTTC
TRBD2,TRBJ2-1,TRBV30,.,CAWSPTSGRAGEQFF,TGTGCCTGGAGCCCGACTAGCGGGAGGGCTGGAGAGCAGTTCTTC
.,TRBJ1-1,TRBV29-1,few,CSVSKTNTEAFF,TGCAGCGTTTCAAAAACGAACACTGAAGCTTTCTTT
.,TRBJ2-2,TRBV19,once,CASSIFFKGTNTGELFF,TGTGCCAGTAGTATATTCTTCAAGGGGACGAACACCGGGGAGCTGTTTTTT
.,TRBJ2-7,TRBV11-2,.,CASSSGPRPYF,TGTGCCAGCAGCTCAGGGCCCCGACCGTACTTC
.,TRBJ1-6,TRBV5-6,once,CASSLEFNSPLHF,TGTGCCAGCAGCTTGGAATTTAATTCACCCCTCCACTTT
TRBD1,TRBJ2-3,TRBV7-2,.,CASSSRTGQGTQYF,TGTGCCAGCAGCTCCCGGACAGGGCAGGGTACGCAGTATTTT
.,TRBJ1-2,TRBV7-3,.,CASSLGPTNYGYTF,TGTGCCAGCAGCTTGGGACCGACTAACTATGGCTACACCTTC
.,TRBJ1-6,TRBV19,.,CAVKGSSYNSPLHF,TGTGCCGTTAAGGGGAGCTCCTATAATTCACCCCTCCACTTT
.,TRBJ1-1,TRBV28,once,CASIRDRGAFF,TGTGCCAGCATCCGAGACCGGGGGGCTTTCTTT
.,TRBJ2-2,TRBV4-3,.,CASSQRGGRNTGELFF,TGCGCCAGCAGCCAGAGGGGGGGGCGGAACACCGGGGAGCTGTTTTTT
TRBD1,TRBJ2-7,TRBV10-3,few,CAISWDRGDEQYF,TGTGCCATCAGCTGGGACAGGGGTGACGAGCAGTACTTC
.,TRBJ1-4,TRBV18,.,CASSPDRLNEKLFF,TGTGCCAGCTCACCGGACAGATTAAATGAAAAACTGTTTTTT